One T cell receptor beta chain is described in this entry. Its antigen is undetermined. cDNA molecules, individually, were tagged with unique molecular identifiers. TCRdb reprocessed the 5' RACE reads via MiXCR and lists one record per CDR3 protein. This table has tens of thousands of distinct CDR3 sequences, less than 15% appearing once. The sample comes from a study of early T cells in non-severe SARS-CoV-2 infection. Study-wide context: Whole-blood bulk RNA, unsorted, was sequenced, and chains were unpaired.

General study points: VDJdb matches were skewed toward anti-spike CD8 T cell responses.

V lost 3 bases to trimming and J lost 5 bases, with 8 bases between them. This CDR3 is 12 amino acids long. The germline gives CDR1 SNHLY, CDR2 FYNNEI. The source is an adult who was a healthcare worker with PCR-confirmed SARS-CoV-2 infection or an uninfected control (not recorded which). V gene TRBV2 combines with J gene TRBJ2-7; D unclear. The sequencing sample was made of whole blood. DNA for the CDR3: TGTGCCAGCAGTGATGGGGTGGACGAGCAGTACTTC. Translating it yields CASSDGVDEQYF.